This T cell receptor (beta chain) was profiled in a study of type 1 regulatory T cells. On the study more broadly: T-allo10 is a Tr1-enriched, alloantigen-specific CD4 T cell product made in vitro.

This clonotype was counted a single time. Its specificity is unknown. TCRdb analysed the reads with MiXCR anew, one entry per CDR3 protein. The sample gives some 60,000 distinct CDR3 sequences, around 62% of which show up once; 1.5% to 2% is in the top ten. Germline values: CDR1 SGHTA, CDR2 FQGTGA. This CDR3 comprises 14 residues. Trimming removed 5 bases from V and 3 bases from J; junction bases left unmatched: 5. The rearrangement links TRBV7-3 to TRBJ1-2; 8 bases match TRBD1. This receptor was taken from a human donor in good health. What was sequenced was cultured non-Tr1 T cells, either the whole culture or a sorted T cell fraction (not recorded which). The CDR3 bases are TGTGCCAGCAGCCCTGGACAGGGAGACTATGGCTACACCTTC. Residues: CASSPGQGDYGYTF.